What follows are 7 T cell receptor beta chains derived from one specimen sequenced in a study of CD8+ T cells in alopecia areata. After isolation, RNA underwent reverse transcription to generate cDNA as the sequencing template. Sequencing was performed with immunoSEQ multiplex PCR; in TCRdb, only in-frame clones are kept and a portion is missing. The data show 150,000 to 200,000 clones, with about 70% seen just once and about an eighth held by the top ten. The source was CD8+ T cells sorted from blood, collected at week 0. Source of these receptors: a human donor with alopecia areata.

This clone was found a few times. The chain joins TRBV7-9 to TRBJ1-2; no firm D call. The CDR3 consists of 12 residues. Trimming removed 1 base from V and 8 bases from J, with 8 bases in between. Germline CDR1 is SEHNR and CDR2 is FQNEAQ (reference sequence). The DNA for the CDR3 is TGTGCCAGCAGCTTAGACGGCGGGGGCTACACCTTC. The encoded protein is CASSLDGGGYTF.

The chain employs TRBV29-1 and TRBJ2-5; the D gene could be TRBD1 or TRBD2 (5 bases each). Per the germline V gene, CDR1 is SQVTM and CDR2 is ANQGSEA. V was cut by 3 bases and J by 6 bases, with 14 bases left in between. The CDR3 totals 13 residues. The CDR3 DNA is TGCAGCGTTGACGCGGGCAGGGAGAAGACCCAGTACTTC. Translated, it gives CSVDAGREKTQYF.

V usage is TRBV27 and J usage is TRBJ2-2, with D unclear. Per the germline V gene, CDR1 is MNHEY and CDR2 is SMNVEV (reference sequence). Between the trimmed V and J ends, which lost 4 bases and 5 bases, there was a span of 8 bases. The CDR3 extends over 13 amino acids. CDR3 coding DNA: TGTGCCAGCAGTTACTCGAGGACCGGGGAGCTGTTTTTT. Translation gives CASSYSRTGELFF.

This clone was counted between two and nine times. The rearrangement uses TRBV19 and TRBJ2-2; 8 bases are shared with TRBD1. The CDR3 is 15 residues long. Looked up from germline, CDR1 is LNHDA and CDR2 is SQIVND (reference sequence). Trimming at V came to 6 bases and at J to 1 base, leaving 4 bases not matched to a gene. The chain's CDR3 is CASSYGQGNTGELFF. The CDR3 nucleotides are TGTGCCAGTAGCTATGGACAGGGGAACACCGGGGAGCTGTTTTTT. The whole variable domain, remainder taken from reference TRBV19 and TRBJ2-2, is DGGITQSPKYLFRKEGQNVTLSCEQNLNHDAMYWYRQDPGQGLRLIYYSQIVNDFQKGDIAEGYSVSREKKESFPLTVTSAQKNPTAFYLCASSYGQGNTGELFFGEGSRLTVL.

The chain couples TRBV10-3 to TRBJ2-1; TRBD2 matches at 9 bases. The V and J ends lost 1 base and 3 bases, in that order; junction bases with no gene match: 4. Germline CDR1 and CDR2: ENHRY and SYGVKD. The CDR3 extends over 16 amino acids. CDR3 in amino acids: CAISEYSGGNYNEQFF. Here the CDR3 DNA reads TGTGCCATCAGTGAGTATAGCGGGGGAAACTACAATGAGCAGTTCTTC.

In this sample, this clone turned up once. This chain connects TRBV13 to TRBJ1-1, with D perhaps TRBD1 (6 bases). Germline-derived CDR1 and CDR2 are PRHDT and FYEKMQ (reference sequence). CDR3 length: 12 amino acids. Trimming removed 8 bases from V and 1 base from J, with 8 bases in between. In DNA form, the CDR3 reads TGTGCCAGCCAGGACAGGAACACTGAAGCTTTCTTT. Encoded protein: CASQDRNTEAFF.

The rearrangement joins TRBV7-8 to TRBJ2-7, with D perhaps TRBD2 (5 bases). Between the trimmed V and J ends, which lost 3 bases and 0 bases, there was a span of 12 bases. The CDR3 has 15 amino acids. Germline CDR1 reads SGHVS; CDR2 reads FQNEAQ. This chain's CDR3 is CASSLGDLFSYEQYF. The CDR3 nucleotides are TGTGCCAGCAGCTTGGGAGACCTCTTCTCCTACGAGCAGTACTTC.